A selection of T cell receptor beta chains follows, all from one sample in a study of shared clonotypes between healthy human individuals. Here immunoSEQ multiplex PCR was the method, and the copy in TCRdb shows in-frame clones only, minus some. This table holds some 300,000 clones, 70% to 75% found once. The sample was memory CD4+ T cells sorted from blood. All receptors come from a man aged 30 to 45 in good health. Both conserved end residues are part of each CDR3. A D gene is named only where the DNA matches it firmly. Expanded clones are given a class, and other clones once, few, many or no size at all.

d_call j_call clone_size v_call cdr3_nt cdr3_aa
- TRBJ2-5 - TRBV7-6 TGTGCCAGCAGCATAGTGGGGGGCGAGACCCAGTACTTC CASSIVGGETQYF
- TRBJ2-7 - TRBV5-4 TGTGCCAGCAGCTTACAAGTACCGGGCGAGCAGTACTTC CASSLQVPGEQYF
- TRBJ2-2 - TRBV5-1 TGCGCCAGCACCCATGACAGGAACACCGGGGAGCTGTTTTTT CASTHDRNTGELFF
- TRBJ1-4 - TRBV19 TGTGCCTCCGGGTCAGGGACTAATGAAAAACTGTTTTTT CASGSGTNEKLFF
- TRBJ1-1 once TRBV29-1 TGCAGCGCGTACCAGATGGCGGACACTGAAGCTTTCTTT CSAYQMADTEAFF
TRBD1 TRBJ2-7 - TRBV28 TGTGCCAGCAGTTGGGGCACAGGGGGCTACGAGCAGTACTTC CASSWGTGGYEQYF
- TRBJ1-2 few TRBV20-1 TGCAGTGCTAGGGGGGACTATGGCTACACCTTC CSARGDYGYTF
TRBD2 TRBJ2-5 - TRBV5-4 TGTGCCAGCAGCTTGGGATCGGGCGGGAGAAGCCAAGAGACCCAGTACTTC CASSLGSGGRSQETQYF
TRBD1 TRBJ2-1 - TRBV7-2 TGTGCCAGCAGCTTAGCGGGGACAGGGGTCAATGAGCAGTTCTTC CASSLAGTGVNEQFF
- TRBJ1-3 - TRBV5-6 TGTGCCAGCAGCCCGAAGACGGTGAGCTCTGGAAACACCATATATTTT CASSPKTVSSGNTIYF
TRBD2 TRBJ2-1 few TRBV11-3 TGTGCCAGCAGCGATCTGAATAGCGGGCACAATGAGCAGTTCTTC CASSDLNSGHNEQFF
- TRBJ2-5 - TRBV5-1 TGCGCCAGCAGCTTGGCGGGACAACACCAAGAGACCCAGTACTTC CASSLAGQHQETQYF